The clone carrying this TCR beta chain was seen just once. Using immunoSEQ multiplex PCR, the repertoire was profiled, and TCRdb retains in-frame clones only, with some absent. The repertoire has 45,000 to 55,000 clones, under 90% of them found once; the top ten carry around 1.6%. With 6 bases removed from V and 0 bases from J, the gap between germline ends came to 15 bases. CDR1 is MNHEY, CDR2 SMNVEV, per germline (reference sequence). The CDR3 totals 16 residues. The data originate from a study of OX40 agonist ivuxolimab in advanced cancers. Study context: Patients' therapy was ivuxolimab, an antibody that acts as an agonist of OX40 (CD134). The dose-escalation group included hepatocellular carcinoma, melanoma, renal cell carcinoma and head and neck cancer.

The input for sequencing was CD4+ or CD8+ T cells sorted from blood, taken in a trial of the OX40 agonist ivuxolimab. The sequence was collected from an adult with an advanced solid tumor such as melanoma, head and neck, liver or kidney cancer. The chain joins TRBV27 to TRBJ1-5; perhaps TRBD1 as D (6 bases). CDR3 sequence (DNA): TGTGCCAGCAGGTCCGTGGGGGGCCCTAGCAATCAGCCCCAGCATTTT. Translation: CASRSVGGPSNQPQHF.